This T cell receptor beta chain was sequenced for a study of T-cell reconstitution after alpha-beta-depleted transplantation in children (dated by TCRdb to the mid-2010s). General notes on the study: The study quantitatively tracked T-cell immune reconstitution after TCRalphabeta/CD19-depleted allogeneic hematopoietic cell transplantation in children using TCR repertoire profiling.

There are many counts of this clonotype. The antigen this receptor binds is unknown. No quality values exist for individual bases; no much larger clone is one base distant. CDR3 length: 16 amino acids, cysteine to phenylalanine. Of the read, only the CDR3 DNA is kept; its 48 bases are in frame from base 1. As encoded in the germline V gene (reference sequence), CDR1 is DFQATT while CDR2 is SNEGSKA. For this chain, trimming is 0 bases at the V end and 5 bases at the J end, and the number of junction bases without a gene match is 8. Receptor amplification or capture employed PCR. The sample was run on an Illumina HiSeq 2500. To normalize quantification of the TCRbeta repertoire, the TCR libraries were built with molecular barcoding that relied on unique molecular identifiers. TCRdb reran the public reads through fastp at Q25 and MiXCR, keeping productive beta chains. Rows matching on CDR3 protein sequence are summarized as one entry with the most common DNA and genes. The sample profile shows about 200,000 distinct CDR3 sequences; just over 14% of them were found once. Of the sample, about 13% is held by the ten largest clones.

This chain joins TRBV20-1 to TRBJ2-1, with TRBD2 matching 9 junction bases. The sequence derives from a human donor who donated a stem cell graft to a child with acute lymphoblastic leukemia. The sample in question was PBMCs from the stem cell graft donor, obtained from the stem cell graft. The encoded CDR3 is CSARDRASGMDNEQFF. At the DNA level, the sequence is TGCAGTGCTAGAGATCGAGCTAGCGGGATGGACAATGAGCAGTTCTTC.